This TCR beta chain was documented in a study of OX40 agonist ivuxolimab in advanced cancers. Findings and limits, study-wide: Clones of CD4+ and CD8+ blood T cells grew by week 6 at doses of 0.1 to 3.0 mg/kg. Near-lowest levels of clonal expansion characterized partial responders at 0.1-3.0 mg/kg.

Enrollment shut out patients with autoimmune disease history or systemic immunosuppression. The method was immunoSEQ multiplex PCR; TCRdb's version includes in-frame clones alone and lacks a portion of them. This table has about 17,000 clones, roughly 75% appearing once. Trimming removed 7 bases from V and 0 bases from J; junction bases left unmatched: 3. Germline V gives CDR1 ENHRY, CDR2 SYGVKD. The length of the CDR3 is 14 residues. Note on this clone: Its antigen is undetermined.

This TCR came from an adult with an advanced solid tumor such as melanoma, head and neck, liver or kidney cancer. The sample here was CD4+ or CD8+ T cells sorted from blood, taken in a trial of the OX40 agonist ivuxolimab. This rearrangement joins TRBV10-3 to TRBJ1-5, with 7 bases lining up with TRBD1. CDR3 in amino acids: CAINDRDSNQPQHF. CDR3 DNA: TGTGCCATCAACGACAGGGATAGCAATCAGCCCCAGCATTTT.